The 19 T cell receptor beta chains below were found in one sample sequenced in a study of T-cell memory formation after mild COVID-19. TCRdb recomputed calls from the 5' RACE reads with MiXCR, one row per CDR3 protein. This sample carries about 560,000 distinct CDR3 sequences, about 20% of them seen once, and the ten largest clones take approximately 8%. Sequencing was performed on PBMCs or a T cell subset sorted from them (not recorded which). These receptor sequences come from an adult woman who had mild COVID-19 (a few samples of this study predate the infection). Cell type and time point are not known.

This clonotype was recorded at least ten times. The V gene is TRBV15, the J gene TRBJ2-2, with a tentative D call TRBD2 (5 bases). The CDR3 has 15 residues. Germline lookup yields CDR1 LNHNV and CDR2 YYDKDF (reference sequence). Trimming pared 7 bases from V and 5 bases from J, leaving 17 bases between. The CDR3 region has the DNA TGTGCCACCAAGTTCTCCATTGAGGGTACCGGGGAGCTGTTTTTT. It encodes CATKFSIEGTGELFF.

J is TRBJ1-2 and V is TRBV7-8, with 8 bases lining up with TRBD1. There are 14 residues in the CDR3. V was pared by 1 base and J by 11 bases, with 9 bases of the junction left unmatched. CDR1 is SGHVS and CDR2 is FQNEAQ in the germline V gene. DNA for the CDR3: TGTGCCAGCAGCTTAGTGTTGACAGGGGTTTTGTACACCTTC. Protein product: CASSLVLTGVLYTF.

This clonotype was detected a few times. The chain carries TRBV4-1 and TRBJ2-1; the D gene is possibly TRBD2 (6 bases). Between the trimmed V and J ends, which lost 4 bases and 4 bases, there was a span of 20 bases. Germline V gene lookup returns CDR1 MGHRA and CDR2 YSYEKL. This CDR3 spans 17 amino acids. The CDR3 DNA reads as TGCGCCAGCAGCCTCAGAGGTTGGTGGGGGGAGTACAATGAGCAGTTCTTC. Translation gives CASSLRGWWGEYNEQFF.

This clonotype was recorded a few times. The chain joins TRBV7-9 to TRBJ2-3; TRBD2 agrees at 12 bases. Trimming removed 5 bases from V and 4 bases from J; junction bases left unmatched: 7. This CDR3 has 16 amino acids. Germline V gene lookup returns CDR1 SEHNR and CDR2 FQNEAQ (reference sequence). The DNA for the CDR3 is TGTGCCAGCAGCGGCAGGACTAGCGGGGTCGCAGATACGCAGTATTTT. Residues: CASSGRTSGVADTQYF.

The chain employs TRBV15 and TRBJ2-2, with 9 bases identical to TRBD2. V trimming: 5 bases; J trimming: 4 bases; junction bases outside the gene matches: 8. Germline CDR1 LNHNV, CDR2 YYDKDF (reference sequence). CDR3 length: 16 amino acids. CDR3 DNA sequence: TGTGCCACCAGCGACTATAGCGGGAGCACCACCGGGGAGCTGTTTTTT. This encodes CATSDYSGSTTGELFF.

The chain has TRBV5-1 and TRBJ2-5; D not resolved. Deletions cut 7 bases from V and 4 bases from J, with 11 bases between. CDR3 size: 12 residues. Germline V gives CDR1 SGHRS, CDR2 YFSETQ. Here the CDR3 reads CASWGTAETQYF. The CDR3 DNA reads TGCGCCAGCTGGGGAACGGCAGAGACCCAGTACTTC.

The V call is TRBV19, the J call TRBJ2-1; D possibly corresponds to TRBD2 (5 bases). V was pared by 6 bases and J by 7 bases, with 10 bases between. Germline-derived CDR1 and CDR2 are LNHDA and SQIVND (reference sequence). The CDR3 covers 12 residues. In DNA, the CDR3 is TGTGCCAGTAGCCCATGGGAGAATGAGCAGTTCTTC. As protein: CASSPWENEQFF.

The V call is TRBV19, the J call TRBJ1-5; tentatively, D is TRBD1 (5 bases). The germline CDR1 and CDR2 sequences are LNHDA and SQIVND (reference sequence). V was clipped by 6 bases and J by 7 bases, with 13 bases between them. The CDR3 is made up of 13 amino acids. CDR3 protein: CASRLEGKQPQHF. CDR3 nucleotide sequence: TGTGCCAGTAGGTTGGAGGGGAAACAGCCCCAGCATTTT.

This clonotype has a handful of counts. The chain combines TRBV24-1 with TRBJ2-2; D uncertain. The CDR3 is 13 amino acids. Germline CDR1 reads KGHDR; CDR2 reads SFDVKD. V was cut by 5 bases and J by 5 bases, with 8 bases left in between. CDR3 sequence: CATSGGATGELFF. The DNA for the CDR3 is TGTGCCACCAGTGGGGGTGCGACCGGGGAGCTGTTTTTT.

V and J are TRBV7-9 and TRBJ2-1; D remains ambiguous. Germline V lookup: CDR1 SEHNR, CDR2 FQNEAQ (reference sequence). The germline V and J ends were trimmed by 4 bases and 4 bases, with 17 bases remaining between them. This CDR3 has 16 amino acids. Written as DNA, the CDR3 is TGTGCCAGCAGCTCCCTAGAGGCTAATGAATACAATGAGCAGTTCTTC. It is translated as CASSSLEANEYNEQFF.

This chain joins TRBV24-1 and TRBJ2-5; 7 bases are shared with TRBD1. Per the germline V gene, CDR1 is KGHDR and CDR2 is SFDVKD. J gave up 5 bases and V 4 bases, and 12 bases lay outside the gene matches. The CDR3 consists of 16 residues. Written as DNA, the CDR3 is TGTGCCACCAGTGACCGCGGACAGGCCGAAGGGGAGACCCAGTACTTC. Translation gives CATSDRGQAEGETQYF.

Only one count was recorded for this clonotype. The rearrangement uses TRBV5-6 and TRBJ1-2, with D possibly matching TRBD1 (5 bases). V lost 1 base and J 4 bases, leaving 20 bases between the germline ends. The CDR3 totals 17 residues. Germline loops: CDR1 SGHDT, CDR2 YYEEEE. This CDR3 reads CASSLIPVKGLAYGYTF. CDR3 DNA sequence: TGTGCCAGCAGCTTGATTCCCGTGAAGGGGCTCGCCTATGGCTACACCTTC.

This chain uses TRBV27 with TRBJ2-1; 14 bases are a match to TRBD2. With V trimmed by 7 bases and J by 5 bases, 19 bases remained unmatched. Germline V gene data show CDR1 as MNHEY and CDR2 as SMNVEV (reference sequence). The CDR3 has 20 amino acids. CDR3: CASTFIVQGLAGVKDNEQFF. In nucleotides, the CDR3 is TGTGCCAGCACCTTTATTGTCCAGGGACTAGCGGGAGTGAAGGACAATGAGCAGTTCTTC.

This chain connects TRBV12-3 or TRBV12-4 to TRBJ1-5; D gene unclear. The CDR3 has 14 amino acids. V lost 0 bases and J lost 6, with 9 bases in between. The CDR3 reads CASSLASGGQPQHF. The CDR3 DNA reads as TGTGCCAGCAGTTTAGCATCAGGAGGTCAGCCCCAGCATTTT.

The chain has TRBV11-1 and TRBJ2-2; D may be TRBD1 (6 bases). With 5 bases removed from V and 4 bases from J, the gap between germline ends came to 17 bases. The CDR3 loop spans 16 amino acids. Germline V gene sequence: CDR1 SGHAT, CDR2 FQDESV (reference sequence). The DNA of the CDR3 is TGTGCCAGCAGCCCTAGTGGCAGGGGCCCCACCGGGGAGCTGTTTTTT. This translates into CASSPSGRGPTGELFF. The complete variable domain, with remaining parts taken from reference TRBV11-1 and TRBJ2-2, reads EAEVAQSPRYKITEKSQAVAFWCDPISGHATLYWYRQILGQGPELLVQFQDESVVDDSQLPKDRFSAERLKGVDSTLKIQPAELGDSAMYLCASSPSGRGPTGELFFGEGSRLTVL.

A few counts support this clonotype. The junction departs from germline at one end; a sequencing error may be responsible. The chain combines TRBV4-1 with TRBJ1-1, with unresolved D. Germline-derived CDR1 and CDR2 are MGHRA and YSYEKL. The CDR3 is 13 amino acids. CDR3 in DNA: TGCGCCAGCAGCGAAGACTGGCGCACTGAAGCTTTCTTT. It is translated as CASSEDWRTEAFF.

The chain employs TRBV3-1 and TRBJ1-4, with 7 bases lining up with TRBD1. The CDR3 is 15 residues long. The ends lost 8 bases at V and 7 bases at J; junction bases unmatched: 13. Germline CDR1 LGHDT, CDR2 YNNKEL (reference sequence). Here the CDR3 DNA reads TGTGCCAGCTCCCTGCCAGGGGGTTTGGGTGAAAAACTGTTTTTT. Its translation: CASSLPGGLGEKLFF. The variable domain in full, with the rest retrieved from reference TRBV3-1 and TRBJ1-4, is DTAVSQTPKYLVTQMGNDKSIKCEQNLGHDTMYWYKQDSKKFLKIMFSYNNKELIINETVPNRFSPKSPDKAHLNLHINSLELGDSAVYFCASSLPGGLGEKLFFGSGTQLSVL.

The chain joins TRBV15 to TRBJ1-2; D unclear. Trimming cost V 5 bases and J 2 bases, with 30 bases left between them. Looked up from germline, CDR1 is LNHNV and CDR2 is YYDKDF (reference sequence). This CDR3 has 20 amino acids. CDR3 amino acids: CATSLQKEGTHRRVNYGYTF. As DNA, the CDR3 is TGTGCCACCAGCCTTCAAAAGGAGGGAACACACCGTAGAGTGAACTATGGCTACACCTTC.

The chain uses TRBV2 and TRBJ2-5, with D uncertain. Germline V gene sequence: CDR1 SNHLY, CDR2 FYNNEI. The CDR3 consists of 13 residues. The V end was cut by 4 bases, the J end by 5 bases, with 11 bases between. As DNA, the CDR3 is TGTGCCAGCAGTGCCGAATCCTACGAGACCCAGTACTTC. This gives the protein CASSAESYETQYF.